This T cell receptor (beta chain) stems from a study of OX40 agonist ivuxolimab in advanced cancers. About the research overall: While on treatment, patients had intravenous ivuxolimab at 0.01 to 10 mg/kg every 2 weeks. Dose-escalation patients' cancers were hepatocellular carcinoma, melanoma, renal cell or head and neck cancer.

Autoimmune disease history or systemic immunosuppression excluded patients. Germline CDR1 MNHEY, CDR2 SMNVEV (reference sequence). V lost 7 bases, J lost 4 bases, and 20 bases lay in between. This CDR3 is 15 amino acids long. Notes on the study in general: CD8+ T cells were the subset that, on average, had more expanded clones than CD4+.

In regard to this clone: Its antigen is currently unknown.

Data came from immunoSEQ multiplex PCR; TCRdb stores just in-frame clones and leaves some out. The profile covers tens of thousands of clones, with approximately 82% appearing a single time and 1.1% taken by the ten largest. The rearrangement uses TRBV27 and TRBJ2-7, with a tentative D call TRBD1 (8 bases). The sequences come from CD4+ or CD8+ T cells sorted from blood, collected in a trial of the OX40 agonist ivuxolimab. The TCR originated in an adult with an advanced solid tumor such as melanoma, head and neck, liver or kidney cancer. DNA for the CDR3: TGTGCCAGCAATCCAGGGGGCGCGGGAGATTACGAGCAGTACTTC. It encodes CASNPGGAGDYEQYF.